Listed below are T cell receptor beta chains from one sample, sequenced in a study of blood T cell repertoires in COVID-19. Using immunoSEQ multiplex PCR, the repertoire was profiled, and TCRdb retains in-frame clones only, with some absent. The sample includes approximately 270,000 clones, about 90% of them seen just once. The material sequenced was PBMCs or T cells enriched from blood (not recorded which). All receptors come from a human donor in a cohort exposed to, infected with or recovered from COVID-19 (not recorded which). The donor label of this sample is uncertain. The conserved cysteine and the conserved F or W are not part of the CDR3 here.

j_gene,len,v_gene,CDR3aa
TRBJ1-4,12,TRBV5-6,ASSPRDTIEKLF
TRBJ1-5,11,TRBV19,AVSLGLNQPQH
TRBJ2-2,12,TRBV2,ASTLAGATGELF
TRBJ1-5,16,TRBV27,ASNPDRNVGDSNQPQH
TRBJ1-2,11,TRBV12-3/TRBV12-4,ASSLGGDYGYT
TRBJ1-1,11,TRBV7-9,ASSSDRVTEAF
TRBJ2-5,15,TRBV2,ASTRSGIWRNQETQY
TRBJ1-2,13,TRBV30,AWSVGGTANYGYT
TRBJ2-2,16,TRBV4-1,ASSQGAAGVRNTGELF
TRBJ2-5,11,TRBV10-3,AISEQGGETQY
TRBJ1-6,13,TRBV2,ASSLSTQSNSPLH
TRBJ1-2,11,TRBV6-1,ASSERAGGGYT
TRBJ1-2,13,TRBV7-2,ASTVQGASYYGYT
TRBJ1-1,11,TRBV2,ASGDGGLSEAF
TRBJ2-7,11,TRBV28,ASTQTGAYEQY
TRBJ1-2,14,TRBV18,ASSPLAVGDHYGYT